The rows below give T cell receptor beta chains drawn from one sample of a study of T cell changes during pregnancy in multiple sclerosis. Method: immunoSEQ multiplex PCR; TCRdb's copy keeps in-frame clones and lacks some. In the table there are fewer than 140,000 clones, approximately 90% of which are singletons. The sample consisted of peripheral blood, taken after pregnancy. The receptors stem from a female donor with multiple sclerosis, enrolled in a pregnancy study. Both conserved end residues are part of each CDR3. The D gene is left open where the match is weak. Only some rows state a clone size, as once, few, many or a class for expanded clones.

size: -
length: 15
J: TRBJ1-2
V: TRBV9
D: TRBD1
CDR3: CASSVGTGTGYGYTF
DNA: TGTGCCAGCAGCGTGGGGACAGGGACGGGCTATGGCTACACCTTC

size: -
length: 15
J: TRBJ1-2
V: TRBV2
D: TRBD1
CDR3: CASSAGGQGFYGYTF
DNA: TGTGCCAGCAGTGCAGGCGGACAGGGATTCTATGGCTACACCTTC

size: -
length: 13
J: TRBJ1-1
V: TRBV19
D: TRBD1
CDR3: CASRPDRVSEAFF
DNA: TGTGCCAGTAGGCCGGACAGGGTATCTGAAGCTTTCTTT

size: once
length: 13
J: TRBJ2-5
V: TRBV2
D: TRBD2
CDR3: CASCYGGAETQYF
DNA: TGTGCCAGCTGTTACGGGGGGGCAGAGACCCAGTACTTC

size: -
length: 15
J: TRBJ1-2
V: TRBV5-4
D: TRBD1
CDR3: CASSFGQGGNYGYTF
DNA: TGTGCCAGCAGCTTCGGACAGGGGGGGAACTATGGCTACACCTTC

size: -
length: 15
J: TRBJ2-5
V: TRBV11-2
D: TRBD2
CDR3: CASSLVAGGVETQYF
DNA: TGTGCCAGCAGCTTGGTAGCGGGGGGCGTAGAGACCCAGTACTTC

size: -
length: 15
J: TRBJ1-5
V: TRBV19
D: TRBD1
CDR3: CASLPGGTGSQPQHF
DNA: TGTGCCAGCCTCCCGGGGGGGACAGGGTCTCAGCCCCAGCATTTT

size: once
length: 13
J: TRBJ1-1
V: TRBV27
D: TRBD1
CDR3: CASSQTGDTEAFF
DNA: TGTGCCAGCAGCCAGACAGGGGACACTGAAGCTTTCTTT

size: -
length: 16
J: TRBJ1-1
V: TRBV4-2
D: -
CDR3: CASSQGNRVRVTEAFF
DNA: TGTGCCAGCAGCCAAGGGAACAGGGTAAGAGTCACTGAAGCTTTCTTT

size: -
length: 16
J: TRBJ1-1
V: TRBV9
D: -
CDR3: CASSAYSNMLNTEAFF
DNA: TGTGCCAGCAGCGCTTATTCGAACATGCTGAACACTGAAGCTTTCTTT

size: -
length: 12
J: TRBJ2-4
V: TRBV30
D: -
CDR3: CASYPGGNIQYF
DNA: TGTGCCTCCTACCCCGGGGGAAACATTCAGTACTTC

size: -
length: 16
J: TRBJ2-7
V: TRBV5-1
D: TRBD2
CDR3: CASSVTGTRESYEQYF
DNA: TGCGCCAGCAGCGTTACCGGGACTAGGGAAAGCTACGAGCAGTACTTC

size: -
length: 16
J: TRBJ2-1
V: TRBV2
D: -
CDR3: CASSALRQSSYNEQFF
DNA: TGTGCCAGCAGTGCCTTGCGGCAGAGCTCCTACAATGAGCAGTTCTTC

size: -
length: 15
J: TRBJ2-7
V: TRBV6-1
D: -
CDR3: CATSRTDRRSYEQYF
DNA: TGTGCCACCTCTAGAACCGACAGGAGAAGTTACGAGCAGTACTTC

size: -
length: 17
J: TRBJ2-5
V: TRBV27
D: TRBD1
CDR3: CASSSLFGTGTQETQYF
DNA: TGTGCCAGCAGCTCTCTTTTCGGGACAGGGACCCAAGAGACCCAGTACTTC

size: -
length: 16
J: TRBJ2-7
V: TRBV7-8
D: TRBD1
CDR3: CASSLRPRDRGYEQYF
DNA: TGTGCCAGCAGCTTAAGACCCAGGGACAGGGGGTACGAGCAGTACTTC

size: -
length: 14
J: TRBJ1-4
V: TRBV5-6
D: TRBD1
CDR3: CASSLQGIGEKLFF
DNA: TGTGCCAGCTCCTTACAGGGGATCGGGGAAAAACTGTTTTTT

size: few
length: 12
J: TRBJ1-1
V: TRBV30
D: -
CDR3: CAWGQLNTEAFF
DNA: TGTGCCTGGGGACAGCTGAACACTGAAGCTTTCTTT

size: -
length: 15
J: TRBJ2-2
V: TRBV6-1
D: -
CDR3: CASSPLGGSTGELFF
DNA: TGTGCCAGCAGTCCCCTGGGGGGTAGCACCGGGGAGCTGTTTTTT

size: -
length: 15
J: TRBJ2-3
V: TRBV6-1
D: TRBD2
CDR3: CASSISSGRGDTQYF
DNA: TGTGCCAGCAGTATTTCTAGCGGGAGGGGTGATACGCAGTATTTT

size: medium-sized
length: 15
J: TRBJ2-1
V: TRBV5-4
D: TRBD2
CDR3: CASSYSGSYHNEQFF
DNA: TGTGCCAGCAGCTACAGCGGGAGCTACCACAATGAGCAGTTCTTC

size: -
length: 16
J: TRBJ2-2
V: TRBV15
D: TRBD1
CDR3: CATSRRGQANTGELFF
DNA: TGTGCCACCAGCCGAAGGGGACAGGCGAACACCGGGGAGCTGTTTTTT

size: -
length: 13
J: TRBJ2-1
V: TRBV19
D: TRBD1
CDR3: CASSIDQTGSVFF
DNA: TGTGCCAGTAGTATAGACCAGACAGGGTCGGTCTTCTTC

size: once
length: 15
J: TRBJ2-1
V: TRBV6-1
D: -
CDR3: CASSGSPQGWDEQFF
DNA: TGTGCCAGCAGTGGGTCCCCGCAGGGTTGGGATGAGCAGTTCTTC

size: -
length: 16
J: TRBJ2-7
V: TRBV4-2
D: TRBD2
CDR3: CASSRTVAGGSYEQYF
DNA: TGTGCCAGCAGCCGGACGGTAGCGGGAGGTTCCTACGAGCAGTACTTC

size: -
length: 16
J: TRBJ2-2
V: TRBV11-3
D: -
CDR3: CASSLHSGGGTGELFF
DNA: TGTGCCAGCAGCTTACATTCGGGGGGCGGCACCGGGGAGCTGTTTTTT

size: -
length: 17
J: TRBJ2-6
V: TRBV7-9
D: TRBD1
CDR3: CASSLSTGVAGANVLTF
DNA: TGTGCCAGCAGCCTAAGTACAGGGGTCGCCGGGGCCAACGTCCTGACTTTC

size: -
length: 15
J: TRBJ1-5
V: TRBV2
D: TRBD1
CDR3: CASSKDRGGNQPQHF
DNA: TGTGCCAGCAGTAAAGACAGGGGCGGCAATCAGCCCCAGCATTTT

size: once
length: 15
J: TRBJ1-4
V: TRBV28
D: TRBD1
CDR3: CASSSPGQGTEKLFF
DNA: TGTGCCAGCAGTTCCCCGGGACAGGGAACTGAAAAACTGTTTTTT

size: -
length: 15
J: TRBJ2-7
V: TRBV6-1
D: TRBD2
CDR3: CASSGTSGIGYEQYF
DNA: TGTGCCAGCAGTGGAACTAGCGGGATAGGCTACGAGCAGTACTTC

size: -
length: 15
J: TRBJ2-7
V: TRBV4-1
D: -
CDR3: CASSQDRRSSYEQYF
DNA: TGCGCCAGCAGCCAAGATCGACGGAGCTCCTACGAGCAGTACTTC

size: -
length: 15
J: TRBJ2-7
V: TRBV12-1
D: -
CDR3: CASSWTGTSPYEQYF
DNA: TGTGCCAGCAGCTGGACGGGGACTAGCCCCTACGAGCAGTACTTC

size: few
length: 16
J: TRBJ2-1
V: TRBV27
D: TRBD2
CDR3: CASSLAAGGGYNEQFF
DNA: TGTGCCAGCAGTTTAGCGGCGGGAGGGGGGTACAATGAGCAGTTCTTC

size: -
length: 14
J: TRBJ2-5
V: TRBV5-4
D: -
CDR3: CASSERTGTQTQYF
DNA: TGTGCCAGCAGCGAGCGGACGGGAACCCAGACCCAGTACTTC

size: -
length: 15
J: TRBJ1-6
V: TRBV15
D: -
CDR3: CATSRVGVDNSPLHF
DNA: TGTGCCACCAGCAGAGTTGGAGTCGATAATTCACCCCTCCACTTT

size: -
length: 15
J: TRBJ2-7
V: TRBV14
D: TRBD1
CDR3: CASSPLGTGSYEQYF
DNA: TGTGCCAGCAGCCCTTTAGGGACAGGGTCCTACGAGCAGTACTTC

size: once
length: 13
J: TRBJ1-1
V: TRBV9
D: TRBD1
CDR3: CASSPTGDTEAFF
DNA: TGTGCCAGCAGCCCGACAGGGGACACTGAAGCTTTCTTT

size: -
length: 20
J: TRBJ2-7
V: TRBV15
D: -
CDR3: CATSRDRRNVGTQSSYEQYF
DNA: TGTGCCACCAGCAGAGATAGGAGGAACGTCGGCACCCAGAGCTCCTACGAGCAGTACTTC

size: -
length: 16
J: TRBJ2-2
V: TRBV4-1
D: TRBD1
CDR3: CASSPAGQGGTGELFF
DNA: TGCGCCAGCAGCCCGGCGGGACAGGGGGGCACCGGGGAGCTGTTTTTT

size: -
length: 16
J: TRBJ2-1
V: TRBV7-9
D: TRBD2
CDR3: CASSPRTSGRVGEQFF
DNA: TGTGCCAGCAGCCCCCGGACTAGCGGGAGAGTTGGTGAGCAGTTCTTC

size: -
length: 14
J: TRBJ2-4
V: TRBV28
D: -
CDR3: CASSTPPVGYIQYF
DNA: TGTGCCAGCAGCACCCCTCCGGTCGGGTACATTCAGTACTTC

size: -
length: 14
J: TRBJ1-1
V: TRBV27
D: TRBD1
CDR3: CASSLRAGGTEAFF
DNA: TGTGCCAGCAGTTTACGGGCAGGGGGCACTGAAGCTTTCTTT

size: -
length: 15
J: TRBJ2-3
V: TRBV19
D: -
CDR3: CASRKQGSGTDTQYF
DNA: TGTGCCAGTAGGAAACAGGGATCGGGCACAGATACGCAGTATTTT

size: -
length: 18
J: TRBJ2-7
V: TRBV19
D: TRBD2
CDR3: CASSTRGTGGLAGVEQYF
DNA: TGTGCCAGTTCGACCCGCGGGACAGGGGGACTAGCGGGAGTGGAGCAGTACTTC

size: -
length: 14
J: TRBJ1-6
V: TRBV19
D: TRBD1
CDR3: CASSSDREDSPLHF
DNA: TGTGCCAGTAGTTCCGACAGGGAGGATTCACCCCTCCACTTT

size: -
length: 13
J: TRBJ1-2
V: TRBV9
D: -
CDR3: CASSPGEPYGYTF
DNA: TGTGCCAGCAGCCCAGGGGAGCCCTATGGCTACACCTTC

size: -
length: 15
J: TRBJ2-1
V: TRBV7-9
D: -
CDR3: CASSLGWRADNEQFF
DNA: TGTGCCAGCAGCCTAGGGTGGCGGGCGGACAATGAGCAGTTCTTC